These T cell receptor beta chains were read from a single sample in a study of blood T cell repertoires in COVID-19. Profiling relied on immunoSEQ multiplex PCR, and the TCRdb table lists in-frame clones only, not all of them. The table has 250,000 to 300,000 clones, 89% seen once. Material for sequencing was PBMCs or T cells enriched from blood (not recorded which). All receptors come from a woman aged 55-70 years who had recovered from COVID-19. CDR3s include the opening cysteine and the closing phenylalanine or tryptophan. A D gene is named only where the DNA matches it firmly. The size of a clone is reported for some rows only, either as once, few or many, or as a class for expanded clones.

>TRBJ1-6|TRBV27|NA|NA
TGTGCCAGCAGTCTCGGGATGGGAACTAATTCACCCCTCCACTTT
CASSLGMGTNSPLHF
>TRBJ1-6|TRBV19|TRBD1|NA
TGTGCCAGTACTTTGGACAGGGTAAAAGGTAATTCACCCCTCCACTTT
CASTLDRVKGNSPLHF
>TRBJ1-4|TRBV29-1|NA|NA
TGCAGCGTTGATGACGGGAAAGAAAAACTGTTTTTT
CSVDDGKEKLFF
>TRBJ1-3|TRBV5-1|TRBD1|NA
TGCGCCAGCAGTACCAACAGGGGGACTGGAAACACCATATATTTT
CASSTNRGTGNTIYF
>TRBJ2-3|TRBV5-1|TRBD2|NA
TGCGCCAGCAGCTCCGGGACTAGCGCAGATACGCAGTATTTT
CASSSGTSADTQYF
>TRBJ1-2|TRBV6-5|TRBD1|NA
TGTGCCACACGACAGGGGGCTAACTATGGCTACACCTTC
CATRQGANYGYTF
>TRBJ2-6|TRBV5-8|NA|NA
TGTGCCAGCAGCCTATCCTCTGGGGCCAACGTCCTGACTTTC
CASSLSSGANVLTF
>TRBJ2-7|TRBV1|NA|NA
TGCACCAGCAGCCACAGCGGGACTCCTACCTACGAGCAGTACTTC
CTSSHSGTPTYEQYF
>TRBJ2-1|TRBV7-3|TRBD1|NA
TGTGCCAGCAGCTCTAGGACAGGGGGCTATGAGCAGTTCTTC
CASSSRTGGYEQFF
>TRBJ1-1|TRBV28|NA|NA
TGTGCCAGCAGTTTACCCGTTAACACTGAAGCTTTCTTT
CASSLPVNTEAFF
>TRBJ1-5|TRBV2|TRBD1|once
TGTGCCAGCAGTGAATGGACAGGGGGATGGCAGCCCCAGCATTTT
CASSEWTGGWQPQHF
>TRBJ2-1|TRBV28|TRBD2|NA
TGTGCCAGCAGTTCCCTTTCCTGGCGGGAGAGCGCCTACAATGAGCAGTTCTTC
CASSSLSWRESAYNEQFF
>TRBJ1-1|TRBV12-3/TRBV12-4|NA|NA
TGTGCCAGCACCCCAGGCAGGGGCAGTGAAGCTTTCTTT
CASTPGRGSEAFF
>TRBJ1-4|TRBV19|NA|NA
TGTGCCAGTAGTATTATAGTGGATGAAAAACTGTTTTTT
CASSIIVDEKLFF
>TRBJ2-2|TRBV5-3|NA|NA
TGTGCCCAGGGACTCCGGGACCGAAACACCGGGGAGCTGTTTTTT
CAQGLRDRNTGELFF
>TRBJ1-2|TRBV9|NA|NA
TGTGCCAGCACCCGCGGCGATGGCTACACCTTC
CASTRGDGYTF
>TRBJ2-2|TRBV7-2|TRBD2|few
TGTGCCAGCAGCTTATCGGCAGGGAGGGTTTCCGGGGAGCTGTTTTTT
CASSLSAGRVSGELFF
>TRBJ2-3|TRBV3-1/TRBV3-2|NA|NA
TGTGCCAGTAGTAGCGGAACAGATACGCAGTATTTT
CASSSGTDTQYF
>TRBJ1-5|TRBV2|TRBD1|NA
TGTGCCAGTGTCCGGGACAGGGGTAATCAGCCCCAGCATTTT
CASVRDRGNQPQHF
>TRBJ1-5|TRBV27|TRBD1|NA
TGTGCCAGCAGTCTGAGGGGGGGGACAGGGGTCGATCAGCCCCAGCATTTT
CASSLRGGTGVDQPQHF
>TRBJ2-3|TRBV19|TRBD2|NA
TGTGCCAGTAGTAAGACTAGCGGGTTCGCCACAGATACGCAGTATTTT
CASSKTSGFATDTQYF
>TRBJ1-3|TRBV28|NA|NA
TGTGCCAGCAGTTCCCGTGGCAGTCAGTCTGGAAACACCATATATTTT
CASSSRGSQSGNTIYF
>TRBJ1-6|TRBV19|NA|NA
TGTGCCAGTAGTATCGGATTTTCGGGATCACCCCTCCACTTT
CASSIGFSGSPLHF
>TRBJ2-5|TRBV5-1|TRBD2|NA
TGCGCCAGCAGCTTGGAGGGTAGCGGGAGGGGAGAGACCCAGTACTTC
CASSLEGSGRGETQYF
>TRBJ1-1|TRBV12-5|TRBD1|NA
TGTGCTAGTGGTTTCCAGGGGGCAGACACTGAAGCTTTCTTT
CASGFQGADTEAFF
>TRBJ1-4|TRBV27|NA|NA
TGTGCCAGCAGGAAACAGGGTGCTAATGAAAAACTGTTTTTT
CASRKQGANEKLFF
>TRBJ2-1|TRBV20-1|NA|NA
TGCAGCGCCCTTATAGGGGATGAGCAGTTCTTC
CSALIGDEQFF
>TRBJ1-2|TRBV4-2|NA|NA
TGTGCCAGCAGCCAAGGGCACACGGAGGACTATGGCTACACCTTC
CASSQGHTEDYGYTF
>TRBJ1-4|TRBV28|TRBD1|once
TGTGCCAGCACTCTCACCGGGACAGGGCAGGAAAAACTGTTTTTT
CASTLTGTGQEKLFF
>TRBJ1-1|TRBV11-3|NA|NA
TGTGCCAGCAGCTTAGCGGGGGGAGCAGAAGCTTTCTTT
CASSLAGGAEAFF
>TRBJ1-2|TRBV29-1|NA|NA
TGCAGCGTTTCCTCTGGGGCCAGTTATGGCTACACCTTC
CSVSSGASYGYTF
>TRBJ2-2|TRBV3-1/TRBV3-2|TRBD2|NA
TGTCCGACAGTGAGGAGACTAGCGCCGAACACCGGGGAGCTGTTTTTT
CPTVRRLAPNTGELFF
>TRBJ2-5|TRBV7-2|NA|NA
TGTGCCAGCAGCTTATTACGGGGTCGGATGGAGACCCAGTACTTC
CASSLLRGRMETQYF
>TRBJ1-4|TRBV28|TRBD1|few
TGTGCCAGCAGTCCCGGGACAGCTAATGAAAAACTGTTTTTT
CASSPGTANEKLFF
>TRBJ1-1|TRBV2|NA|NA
TGTGCCAGCAGAGGACAGATGAACACTGAAGCTTTCTTT
CASRGQMNTEAFF
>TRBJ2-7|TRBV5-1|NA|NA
TGCGCCAGCAGCTTGGGGCAGGTATTAAGCGAGCAGTACTTC
CASSLGQVLSEQYF
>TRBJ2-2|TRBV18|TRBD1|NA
TGTGCCAGCTCATCTGACAGGGTCACCGGGGAGCTGTTTTTT
CASSSDRVTGELFF
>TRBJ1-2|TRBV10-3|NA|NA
TGTGCCATCAGTGAGTCGACTCAAGGGGGAGGCTACACCTTC
CAISESTQGGGYTF
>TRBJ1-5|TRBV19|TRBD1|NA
TGTGCCAGTACCCTGGGACAGACGGGTCAGCCCCAGCATTTT
CASTLGQTGQPQHF
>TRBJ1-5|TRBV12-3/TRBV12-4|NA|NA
TGTGCCAGCAGTTTGGGACATTCTCAGCCCCAGCATTTT
CASSLGHSQPQHF